This TCR beta chain was captured in a study of blood T cell repertoires in COVID-19. As for the study in general: PBMCs, B-cell-depleted T cells, or T cells provided the cDNA or gDNA that made up the material.

The CDR3 sequence is 11 residues long. The V end lost 2 bases, the J end lost 8 bases, and 6 bases lay between the germline ends. As originally analysed: Counts of nucleated cells, estimated from reference gene primer amplification, were obtained. Only in-frame clones appear in the TCRdb table, and some are missing; sequencing was by immunoSEQ multiplex PCR. Clonal size and the V and J genes are those of that table, whereas D and trimming came from the DNA. This table has under 200,000 clones, about 84% appearing once. As concerns this clone: Other DNA sequences from this sample encode an identical CDR3 as well.

The origin of this receptor is a middle-aged man with acute COVID-19. This chain uses TRBV12-3 or TRBV12-4 with TRBJ1-2, with TRBD1 as a possible D gene (6 bases). The sequencing sample was made of PBMCs or T cells enriched from blood (not recorded which). CDR3 bases: TGTGCCAGCAGTTTAAGGGGGGGCTACACCTTC. This encodes CASSLRGGYTF.